The following is a T cell receptor (beta chain) sequence with its context. The antigen is unknown. This sample was taken from a study of response to subunit inactivated influenza vaccine. Study conclusions and caveats: Authors suggested each seasonal flu vaccination may recruit only limited numbers of new T cells.

The CDR3 runs to 12 residues. Germline V gene lookup returns CDR1 LGHDT and CDR2 YNNKEL (reference sequence). V lost 4 bases and J 10 bases, leaving 11 bases between the germline ends. In TCRdb, the RT-PCR reads were re-called with MiXCR into one record per CDR3 protein. Of approximately 530,000 distinct CDR3 sequences in the sample, around 8% were seen once. The TCR was taken from a man aged 45 to 75 who received an inactivated influenza vaccine. This chain links TRBV3-1 with TRBJ2-1; D is perhaps TRBD1 (6 bases). Sequencing was performed on PBMCs from blood, taken about 24 months after vaccination. The CDR3 spells CASSPGQTEQFF. CDR3 sequence (DNA): TGTGCCAGCAGCCCTGGACAGACCGAGCAGTTCTTC.